These 24 T cell receptor beta chains originate from one sample sequenced in a study of response to subunit inactivated influenza vaccine. From the RT-PCR reads, TCRdb called clonotypes with MiXCR, one entry per CDR3 protein. The table records approximately 520,000 distinct CDR3 sequences, less than 30% of them present only once. The sample was CD4+ T cells sorted from PBMCs, taken less than 6 days after vaccination. The receptor source for this set is a man over 45 who received an inactivated influenza vaccine.

This clonotype has only a few counts. This sequence joins TRBV7-2 and TRBJ2-7; D may be TRBD2 (6 bases). The V gene lost 1 base and the J gene lost 0 bases, with 10 bases spanning the gap. Germline assignment: CDR1 SGHTA and CDR2 FQGNSA. This CDR3 has 15 amino acids. CDR3 residues: CASSLDGGLSYEQYF. The CDR3, as DNA: TGTGCCAGCAGCTTAGATGGAGGGCTCTCCTACGAGCAGTACTTC.

This clonotype was picked up a small number of times. The rearrangement links TRBV7-9 to TRBJ2-7; unclear D gene. The CDR3 contains 16 residues. Germline CDR1 is SEHNR and CDR2 is FQNEAQ (reference sequence). Between the trimmed V and J ends, which lost 1 base and 2 bases, there was a span of 15 bases. The CDR3 here is CASSLVLRSITYEQYF. CDR3 nucleotides: TGTGCCAGCAGCTTAGTACTGCGGTCAATCACCTACGAGCAGTACTTC.

This clonotype was seen more than once but under ten times. This chain links TRBV4-2 with TRBJ2-6; 8 nucleotides align to TRBD2. The CDR3 is 17 residues long. V shed 0 bases, J shed 4 bases, and the junction held 5 bases outside the gene matches. Germline V gene sequence: CDR1 LGHNA, CDR2 YNFKEQ. CDR3 in amino acids: CASSQEYGGVGANVLTF. In DNA form, the CDR3 reads TGTGCCAGCAGCCAAGAATACGGGGGGGTAGGGGCCAACGTCCTGACTTTC.

By its share, this clonotype is medium-sized. This chain uses TRBV20-1 with TRBJ1-2, with TRBD1 identical over 8 bases. Per germline, CDR1 DFQATT and CDR2 SNEGSKA (reference sequence). V dropped 6 bases and J dropped 0; count of bases not matched to a gene: 9. This CDR3 is built from 15 residues. In DNA, the CDR3 is TGCAGTGCCAATGGACAGGGCTTGCCTAACTATGGCTACACCTTC. Translating gives CSANGQGLPNYGYTF.

The chain employs TRBV6-4 and TRBJ1-1; perhaps TRBD1 as D (5 bases). The CDR3 is made up of 14 amino acids. Germline CDR1 is MRHNA and CDR2 is SNTAGT. V lost 6 bases and J 1 base, leaving 12 bases between the germline ends. CDR3 nucleotides: TGTGCCAGCAGAGCCGACAGCGCGAACACTGAAGCTTTCTTT. This translates into CASRADSANTEAFF.

The rearrangement links TRBV29-1 to TRBJ1-5, with unresolved D. There are 12 residues in the CDR3. V was trimmed by 4 bases and J by 4 bases, leaving 8 bases between them. From germline, CDR1 is SQVTM and CDR2 ANQGSEA. The CDR3 nucleotides are TGCAGCGTTGGTTCCGGTAATCAGCCCCAGCATTTT. It specifies CSVGSGNQPQHF.

This chain connects TRBV7-8 to TRBJ2-1, with D unresolved. The V gene's germline CDR1 is SGHVS and CDR2 FQNEAQ. V was clipped by 2 bases and J by 0 bases, with 11 bases between them. This CDR3 has 16 amino acids. The CDR3 nucleotides are TGTGCCAGCAGCTTATTACCGCTGAGCTCCTACAATGAGCAGTTCTTC. Translation: CASSLLPLSSYNEQFF. The full variable domain, its missing parts supplied by reference TRBV7-8 and TRBJ2-1, is GAGVSQSPRYKVAKRGQDVALRCDPISGHVSLFWYQQALGQGPEFLTYFQNEAQLDKSGLPSDRFFAERPEGSVSTLKIQRTQQEDSAVYLCASSLLPLSSYNEQFFGPGTRLTVL.

This chain connects TRBV13 to TRBJ2-3; no definite D call. V was trimmed by 6 bases and J by 1 base, leaving 11 bases between them. Germline V CDR1 and CDR2: PRHDT, FYEKMQ (reference sequence). This CDR3 contains 14 residues. The CDR3 loop reads CASSVAKGTDTQYF. Written as DNA, the CDR3 is TGTGCCAGCAGTGTGGCTAAGGGCACAGATACGCAGTATTTT.

This clonotype occurred a few times. The chain combines TRBV12-3 or TRBV12-4 with TRBJ2-5; a weak D match, TRBD1 (5 bases). The length of the CDR3 is 14 residues. The ends were cut back, 5 bases at V and 3 bases at J, with 13 bases in the middle. CDR3 in amino acids: CASSTGHPKETQYF. The CDR3 nucleotides read TGTGCCAGCAGTACTGGACACCCAAAAGAGACCCAGTACTTC.

Here the CDR3 reads CASSPLPPTRNTDTQYF. CDR3 in DNA: TGTGCCAGCAGCCCACTGCCGCCGACTAGAAACACAGATACGCAGTATTTT. The J gene is TRBJ2-3, the V gene TRBV7-2, with a possible D match to TRBD2 (6 bases). The germline gives CDR1 SGHTA, CDR2 FQGNSA. The V end lost 5 bases, the J end lost 2 bases, and 20 bases lay between the germline ends. There are 17 residues in the CDR3.

In this sample, this clonotype turned up a few times. The chain uses TRBV4-3 and TRBJ2-3, with TRBD1 matching 7 bases. The CDR3 extends over 15 amino acids. The V gene's germline CDR1 is LGHNA and CDR2 YSLEER. V gave up 5 bases and J gave up 6 bases; unmatched junction bases: 11. The CDR3 coding sequence is TGCGCCAGCAGCATCCAGACAGGGTTTGGGGATACGCAGTATTTT. Its translation: CASSIQTGFGDTQYF.

The rearrangement links TRBV7-2 to TRBJ1-1; no clear D gene. The CDR3 has 14 residues. Trimming pared 5 bases from V and 7 bases from J, leaving 17 bases between. Germline CDR1 and CDR2: SGHTA and FQGNSA. CDR3 sequence: CASSTKVGSVEAFF. CDR3 DNA sequence: TGTGCCAGCAGCACAAAGGTGGGCAGCGTTGAAGCTTTCTTT.

This clonotype came up a few times. This chain links TRBV4-3 with TRBJ1-1, with D perhaps TRBD1 (5 bases). Trimming took off 0 bases at V and 7 bases at J, with 15 bases between the two ends. This CDR3 is 15 amino acids long. Looked up from germline, CDR1 is LGHNA and CDR2 is YSLEER. CDR3 nucleotides: TGCGCCAGCAGCCAAGAGGGCCCAGAAACAGGTGAAGCTTTCTTT. This translates into CASSQEGPETGEAFF.

At least ten counts were recorded for this clonotype. The V and J genes are TRBV20-1 and TRBJ1-2; 9 bases line up with TRBD1. The V and J ends lost 3 bases and 8 bases, in that order; junction bases with no gene match: 7. Looked up from germline, CDR1 is DFQATT and CDR2 is SNEGSKA (reference sequence). The CDR3 totals 13 residues. The chain's CDR3 is CSARPRDREGYTF. CDR3 coding DNA: TGCAGTGCTAGGCCCCGGGACAGGGAGGGCTACACCTTC.

V and J are TRBV10-3 and TRBJ2-3, with 12 bases identical to TRBD2. V was clipped by 2 bases and J by 3 bases; unmatched bases: 3. Germline lookup yields CDR1 ENHRY and CDR2 SYGVKD. The CDR3 totals 16 residues. The DNA of the CDR3 is TGTGCCATCAGTGAGCTAGCGGGGGGGCAGACAGATACGCAGTATTTT. The encoded protein is CAISELAGGQTDTQYF.

The V call is TRBV6-2 or TRBV6-3, the J call TRBJ2-1, with TRBD1 matching 8 bases. V was clipped by 7 bases and J by 4 bases; unmatched bases: 9. This CDR3 is 15 amino acids long. Germline V lookup: CDR1 MNHEY, CDR2 SVGEGT. The CDR3, as DNA: TGTGCCAGCATCGGCCGGGACAGGTATTACAATGAGCAGTTCTTC. Translated: CASIGRDRYYNEQFF.

Concerning this clonotype itself: A read error may be the cause here, since a much bigger clone is one base away. The gene calls are TRBV6-1 and TRBJ1-5; 7 nucleotides match TRBD1. The CDR3 has 16 amino acids. The V and J ends lost 10 bases and 2 bases, in that order; junction bases with no gene match: 14. CDR1 and CDR2 from the germline V gene are MNHNS and SASEGT. The CDR3 DNA reads as TGTGCCATCAGAACCACTACAGGGGTGGGCAATCAGCCCCAGCATTTT. Translating gives CAIRTTTGVGNQPQHF.

In nucleotides, the CDR3 is TGCGCCAGCAGACTAGGGTATTCGGATCAAGAGACCCAGTACTTC. This encodes CASRLGYSDQETQYF. This chain links TRBV4-1 with TRBJ2-5; maybe TRBD2 (5 bases). The CDR3 is 15 amino acids. Germline CDR1 is MGHRA and CDR2 is YSYEKL. V was shortened by 6 bases and J by 2 bases, with 16 bases between the two germline ends.

This clonotype has just a few counts. This rearrangement joins TRBV5-1 to TRBJ1-5, with 7 positions matching TRBD1. Germline V lookup: CDR1 SGHRS, CDR2 YFSETQ. V trimming: 4 bases; J trimming: 3 bases; junction bases outside the gene matches: 4. The CDR3 length is 14 residues. The CDR3 loop is CASSPGQPNQPQHF. Here the CDR3 DNA reads TGCGCCAGCAGCCCGGGACAGCCCAATCAGCCCCAGCATTTT.

CDR3 sequence: CASRWGPGELFF. CDR3 nucleotide sequence: TGTGCCAGCAGGTGGGGGCCCGGGGAGCTGTTTTTT. V usage is TRBV6-2 or TRBV6-3 and J usage is TRBJ2-2; D may be TRBD1 (6 bases). The CDR3 is 12 residues long. V lost 6 bases to trimming and J lost 6 bases, with 8 bases between them. Germline V gene lookup returns CDR1 MNHEY and CDR2 SVGEGT.

V and J are TRBV20-1 and TRBJ2-7; maybe TRBD1 (7 bases). V lost 5 bases and J lost 7, with 18 bases in between. The CDR3 contains 13 residues. Germline loops: CDR1 DFQATT, CDR2 SNEGSKA (reference sequence). CDR3 amino acids: CSAGGTANIEQYF. CDR3 bases: TGCAGTGCTGGAGGGACAGCAAATATTGAGCAGTACTTC.

This clonotype has at least ten counts. This sequence joins TRBV20-1 and TRBJ2-3; D is ambiguous. CDR1 is DFQATT and CDR2 is SNEGSKA in the germline V gene (reference sequence). The V end lost 1 base, the J end lost 0 bases, and 8 bases lay between the germline ends. The CDR3 covers 14 residues. The CDR3 coding sequence is TGCAGTGCTAGAGGGCAAACTAGCACAGATACGCAGTATTTT. Protein: CSARGQTSTDTQYF.

The V and J genes are TRBV12-3 or TRBV12-4 and TRBJ2-7, with a tentative D call TRBD1 (5 bases). Trimming took 4 bases from V and 5 from J, leaving 12 bases between them. The CDR3 is 13 residues long. CDR3 region: CASSSNDRNEQYF. In DNA, the CDR3 is TGTGCCAGCAGTTCAAATGACAGAAACGAGCAGTACTTC.

The V and J genes are TRBV7-9 and TRBJ2-7; possibly TRBD2 for D (6 bases). With 2 bases removed from V and 8 bases from J, the gap between germline ends came to 19 bases. CDR1 is SEHNR and CDR2 is FQNEAQ in the germline V gene (reference sequence). The CDR3 runs 15 residues. CDR3 DNA: TGTGCCAGCAGCTTAAGCGGTAGCGGTCGATCGCAGCAGTACTTC. This encodes CASSLSGSGRSQQYF.